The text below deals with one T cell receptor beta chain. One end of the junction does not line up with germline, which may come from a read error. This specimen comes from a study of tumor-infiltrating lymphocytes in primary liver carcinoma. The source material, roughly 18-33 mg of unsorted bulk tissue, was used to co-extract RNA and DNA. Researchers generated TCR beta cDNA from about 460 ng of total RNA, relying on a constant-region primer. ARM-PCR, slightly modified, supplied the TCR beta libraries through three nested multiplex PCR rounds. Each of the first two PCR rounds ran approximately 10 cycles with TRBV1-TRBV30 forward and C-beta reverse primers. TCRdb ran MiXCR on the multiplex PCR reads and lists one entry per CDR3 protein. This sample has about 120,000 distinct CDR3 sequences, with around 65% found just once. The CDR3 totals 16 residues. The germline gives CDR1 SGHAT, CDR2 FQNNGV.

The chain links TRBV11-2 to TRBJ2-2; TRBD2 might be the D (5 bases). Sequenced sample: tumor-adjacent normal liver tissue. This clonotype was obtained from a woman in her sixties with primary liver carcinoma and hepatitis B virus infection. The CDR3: CASSLAIAAVTGELLF. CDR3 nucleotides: TGTGCCAGCAGCTTAGCCATCGCAGCGGTGACCGGGGAGCTGCTTTTT.